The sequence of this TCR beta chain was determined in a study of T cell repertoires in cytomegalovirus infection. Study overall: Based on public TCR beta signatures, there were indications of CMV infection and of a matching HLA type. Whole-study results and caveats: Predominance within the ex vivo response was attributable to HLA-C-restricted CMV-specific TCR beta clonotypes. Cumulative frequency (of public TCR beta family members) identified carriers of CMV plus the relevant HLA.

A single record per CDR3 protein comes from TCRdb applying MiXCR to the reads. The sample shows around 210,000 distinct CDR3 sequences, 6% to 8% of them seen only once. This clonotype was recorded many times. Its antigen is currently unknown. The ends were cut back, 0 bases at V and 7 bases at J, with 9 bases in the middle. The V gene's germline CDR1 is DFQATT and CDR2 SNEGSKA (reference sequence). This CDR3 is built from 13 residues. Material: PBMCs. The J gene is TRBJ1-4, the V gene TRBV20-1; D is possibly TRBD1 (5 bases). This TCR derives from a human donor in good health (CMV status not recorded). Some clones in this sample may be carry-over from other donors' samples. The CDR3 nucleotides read TGCAGTGCTAGAGAGGGGGGGGGTGAAAAACTGTTTTTT. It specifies CSAREGGGEKLFF.